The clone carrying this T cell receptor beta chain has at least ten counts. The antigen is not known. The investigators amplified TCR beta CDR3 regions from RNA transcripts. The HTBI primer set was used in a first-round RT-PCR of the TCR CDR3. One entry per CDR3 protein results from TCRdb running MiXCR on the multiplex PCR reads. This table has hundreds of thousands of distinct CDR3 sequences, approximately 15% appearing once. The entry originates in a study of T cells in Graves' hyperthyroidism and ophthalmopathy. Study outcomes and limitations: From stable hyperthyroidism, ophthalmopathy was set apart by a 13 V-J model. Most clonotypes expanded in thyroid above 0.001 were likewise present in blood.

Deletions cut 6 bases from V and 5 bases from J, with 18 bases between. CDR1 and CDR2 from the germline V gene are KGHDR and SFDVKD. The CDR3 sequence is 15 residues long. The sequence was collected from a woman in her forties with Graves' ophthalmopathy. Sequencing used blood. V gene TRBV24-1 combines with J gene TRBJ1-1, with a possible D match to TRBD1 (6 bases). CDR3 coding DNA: TGTGCCACCAGTTCCTCACAGGGCCCGGGGACTGAAGCTTTCTTT. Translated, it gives CATSSSQGPGTEAFF.